This entry lists 8 T cell receptor beta chains sequenced from one sample in a study of tumor and adjacent non-tumor tissue in lung cancer. No cell sorting was done before RNA was extracted from the tissue. A modified ARM-PCR protocol with three rounds of nested PCR amplified TCRbeta. Each CDR3 protein is one row after TCRdb ran MiXCR on the multiplex PCR reads. Of about 81,000 distinct CDR3 sequences in the sample, 72% were seen once. The sample was lung tumor tissue. These TCRs come from a woman aged 40 to 50 with non-small cell lung cancer.

This clonotype was observed a few times. Since a much larger clone is just one base distant, this may be a read error. The chain has TRBV28 and TRBJ1-5; D remains unclear. The CDR3 sequence is 13 residues long. CDR1 is MDHEN and CDR2 is SYDVKM in the germline V gene. CDR3: CVSSSTQSQPQHF. The CDR3 DNA follows: TGTGTCAGCAGTTCCACCCAGAGTCAGCCCCAGCATTTT.

With regard to this clonotype: In this CDR3 the conserved last residue, phenylalanine or tryptophan, is missing, so a read error is likely. This chain links TRBV30 with TRBJ2-7, with D uncertain. Between the trimmed V and J ends, which lost 3 bases and 1 base, there was a span of 7 bases. This CDR3 region has 12 residues. Germline V gene lookup returns CDR1 GTSNPN and CDR2 SVGIG (reference sequence). CDR3 amino acids: CAWSTGSYEQYI. The CDR3 bases are TGTGCCTGGAGCACGGGTTCCTACGAGCAGTACATC.

Of note for this clonotype: A read error may account for a junction end that differs from germline. V gene TRBV11-2 combines with J gene TRBJ2-3; D is possibly TRBD2 (6 bases). Germline CDR1 reads SGHAT; CDR2 reads FQNNGV. CDR3 length: 14 residues. The CDR3 DNA reads TGTGCCAACAGCGCTAGCGCTGTCACTGATAGGCAGTATTTT. Translation: CANSASAVTDRQYF.

For this clonotype: A much larger clone differs from this one at a single base, so this may be a read error. The chain combines TRBV12-3 or TRBV12-4 with TRBJ1-3; D gene uncertain. The CDR3 covers 16 residues. For the CDR3, the DNA is TGTGTCAGCAGATCCACCTTCACAGCCTCTGGAAACACCATATATTTT. Translation gives CVSRSTFTASGNTIYF.

Regarding this clonotype: Relative to the germline gene, one junction end is altered; a read error may explain this. The chain combines TRBV29-1 with TRBJ1-4, with D tentatively TRBD1 (5 bases). Germline V gene sequence: CDR1 SQVTM, CDR2 ANQGSEA. The CDR3 runs 14 residues. CDR3 sequence reads: CSVRTGHPNGKLFF. DNA for the CDR3: TGCAGCGTACGAACAGGACATCCGAATGGAAAACTGTTTTTT.

In regard to this clonotype: One junction end does not reproduce the germline sequence, and a read error may be involved. CDR3 residues: CASSEARGNNCGYTF. For the CDR3, the DNA is TGTGCTAGCAGTGAAGCGCGTGGGAATAATTGTGGCTACACCTTC. V is TRBV6-1 and J is TRBJ1-2; D remains unclear. This CDR3 is 15 amino acids long. Germline CDR1 reads MNHNS; CDR2 reads SASEGT.

V and J are TRBV11-3 and TRBJ1-2; D is undetermined. Trimming cost V 8 bases and J 0 bases, with 16 bases left between them. This CDR3 region has 15 residues. CDR1 and CDR2 (germline): SGHNT, YENEEA. The CDR3 spells CASSRLPRPNYGYTF. The CDR3 DNA follows: TGTGCCAGCTCCAGGCTGCCCAGGCCTAACTATGGCTACACCTTC.

As concerns this clonotype: A much more abundant neighbour one base away suggests this may be a read error. The chain has TRBV20-1 and TRBJ2-7; weak D call: TRBD1 (5 bases). TRBJ2-1 explains the end of the DNA better; the J call may be wrong. The CDR3 covers 11 residues. The V gene's germline CDR1 is DFQATT and CDR2 SNEGSKA (reference sequence). This chain's CDR3 is CSAKVWGEQFF. DNA for the CDR3: TGCAGTGCTAAAGTTTGGGGCGAGCAGTTCTTC.